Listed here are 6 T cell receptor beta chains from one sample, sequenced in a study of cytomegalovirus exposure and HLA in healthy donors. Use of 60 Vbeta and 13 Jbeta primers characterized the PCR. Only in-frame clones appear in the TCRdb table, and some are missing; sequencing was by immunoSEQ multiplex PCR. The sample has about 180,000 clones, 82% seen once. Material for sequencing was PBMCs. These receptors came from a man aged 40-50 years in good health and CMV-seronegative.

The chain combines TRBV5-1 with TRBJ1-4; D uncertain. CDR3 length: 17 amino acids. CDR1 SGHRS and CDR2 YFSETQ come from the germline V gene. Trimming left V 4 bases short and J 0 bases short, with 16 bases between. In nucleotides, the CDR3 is TGCGCCAGCAGCCCCACGACATCTCTGGCAACTAATGAAAAACTGTTTTTT. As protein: CASSPTTSLATNEKLFF.

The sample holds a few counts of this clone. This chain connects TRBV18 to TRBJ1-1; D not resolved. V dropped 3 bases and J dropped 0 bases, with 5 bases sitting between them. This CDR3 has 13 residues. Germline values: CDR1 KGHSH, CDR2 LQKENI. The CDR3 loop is CASSPTLNTEAFF. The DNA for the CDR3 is TGTGCCAGCTCACCCACACTGAACACTGAAGCTTTCTTT.

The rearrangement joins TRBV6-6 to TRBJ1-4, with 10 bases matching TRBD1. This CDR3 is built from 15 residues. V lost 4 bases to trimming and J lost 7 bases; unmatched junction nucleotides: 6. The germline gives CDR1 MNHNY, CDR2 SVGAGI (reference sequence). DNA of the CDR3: TGTGCCAGCAGTTCCGACAGGGGGCGTAGTGAAAAACTGTTTTTT. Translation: CASSSDRGRSEKLFF.

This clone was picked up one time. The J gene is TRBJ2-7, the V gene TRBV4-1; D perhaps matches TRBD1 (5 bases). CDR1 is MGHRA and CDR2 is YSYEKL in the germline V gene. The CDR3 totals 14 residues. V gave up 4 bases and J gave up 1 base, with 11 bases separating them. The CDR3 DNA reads TGCGCCAGCAGCCTCGGTGGGGCTTCCTACGAGCAGTACTTC. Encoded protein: CASSLGGASYEQYF.

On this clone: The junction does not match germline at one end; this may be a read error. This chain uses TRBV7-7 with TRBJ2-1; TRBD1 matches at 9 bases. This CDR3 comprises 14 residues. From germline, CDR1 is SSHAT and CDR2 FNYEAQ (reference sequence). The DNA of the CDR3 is TGTGCTAGCAGCGTCGGGACAGGGAACAATGAGCAGTTCTTC. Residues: CASSVGTGNNEQFF.

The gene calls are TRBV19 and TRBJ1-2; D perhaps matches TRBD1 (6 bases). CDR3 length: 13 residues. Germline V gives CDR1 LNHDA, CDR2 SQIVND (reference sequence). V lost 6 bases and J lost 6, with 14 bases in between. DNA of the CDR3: TGTGCCAGTAGGAACAGGGATTCCCATGGCTACACCTTC. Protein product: CASRNRDSHGYTF.